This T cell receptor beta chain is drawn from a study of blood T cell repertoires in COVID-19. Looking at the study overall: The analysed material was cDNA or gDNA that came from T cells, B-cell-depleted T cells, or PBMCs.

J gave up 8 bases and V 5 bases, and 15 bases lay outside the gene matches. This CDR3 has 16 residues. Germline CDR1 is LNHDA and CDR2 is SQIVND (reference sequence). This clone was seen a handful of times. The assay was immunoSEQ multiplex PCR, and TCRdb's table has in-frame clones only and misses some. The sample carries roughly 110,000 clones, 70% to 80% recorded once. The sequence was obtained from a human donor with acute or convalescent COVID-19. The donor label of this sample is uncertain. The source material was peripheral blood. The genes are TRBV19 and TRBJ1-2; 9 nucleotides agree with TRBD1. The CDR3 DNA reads TGTGCCAGTAGTTCAACAGGGGGCGTTGACCCGAAAGGCTACACCTTC. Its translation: CASSSTGGVDPKGYTF. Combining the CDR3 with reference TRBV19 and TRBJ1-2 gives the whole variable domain DGGITQSPKYLFRKEGQNVTLSCEQNLNHDAMYWYRQDPGQGLRLIYYSQIVNDFQKGDIAEGYSVSREKKESFPLTVTSAQKNPTAFYLCASSSTGGVDPKGYTFGSGTRLTVV.